What follows is one T cell receptor beta chain and its context. Its cognate antigen is unknown. At the time of sampling, donors were nominally healthy, though unrecorded immune exposures were likely. Primers included in the PCR were 60 Vbeta and 13 Jbeta primers. Original methodology: The count from a later analysis was some 81 million unique TCR beta chains, some 12 million of them shared. TCRdb's table, derived via immunoSEQ multiplex PCR, lists solely in-frame clones and lacks some. V, J and clone size reflect that table, while D and trimming were determined from the DNA. This sample carries approximately 100,000 clones, under 80% of them seen once, and the ten largest clones take just under 4%. The source of the sample is a study of cytomegalovirus exposure and HLA in healthy donors. The J segment lost 3 bases and the V segment lost 6 bases, leaving 5 bases of the junction unmatched. The CDR3 loop spans 14 amino acids. Looked up from germline, CDR1 is ENHRY and CDR2 is SYGVKD.

Study results and caveats: Other equally common chains were less clonally expanded than HLA-associated TCR beta chains, a later analysis showed.

This clonotype originated in a woman aged 50 to 60 in good health and CMV-seropositive. The specimen sequenced was PBMCs. The chain links TRBV10-3 to TRBJ2-5; 9 bases are a match to TRBD2. CDR3 nucleotides: TGTGCCATCAGCCAACGACTAGCGGAAGAGACCCAGTACTTC. Its translation: CAISQRLAEETQYF.